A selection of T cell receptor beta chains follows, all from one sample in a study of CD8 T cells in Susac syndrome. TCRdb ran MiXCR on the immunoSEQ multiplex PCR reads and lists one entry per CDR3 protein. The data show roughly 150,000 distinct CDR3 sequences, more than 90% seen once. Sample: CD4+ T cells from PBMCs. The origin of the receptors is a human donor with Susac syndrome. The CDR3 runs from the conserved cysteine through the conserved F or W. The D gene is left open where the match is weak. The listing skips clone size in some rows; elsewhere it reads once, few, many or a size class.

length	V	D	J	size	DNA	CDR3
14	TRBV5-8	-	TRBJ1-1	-	TGTGCCAGCACCCGGCGGGTGGGGAACACTGAAGCTTTCTTT	CASTRRVGNTEAFF
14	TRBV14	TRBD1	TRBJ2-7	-	TGTGCCAGCAGCCAAGCGGGACAGGGCTACGAGCAGTACTTC	CASSQAGQGYEQYF
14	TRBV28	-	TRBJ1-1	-	TGTGCCAGCAGGGGAACCCTCGATACCCTGGAGGCTTTCTTT	CASRGTLDTLEAFF
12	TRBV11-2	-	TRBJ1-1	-	TGTGCCAGCAGCTATCTGGACGGTGAAGCTTTCTTT	CASSYLDGEAFF
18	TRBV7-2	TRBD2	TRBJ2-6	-	TGTGCCAGCAGCTTGGCCCTACTAGCGCGACCTGGGGCCAACGTCCTGACTTTC	CASSLALLARPGANVLTF
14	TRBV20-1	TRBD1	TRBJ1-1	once	TGCAGTGCTAGAGACGGACAGGGCCGATATGAAGCTTTCTTT	CSARDGQGRYEAFF
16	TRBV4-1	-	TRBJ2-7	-	TGCGCCAGCAGCCGTTTTAGCGGAAAAGCCTCCTACGAGCAGTACTTC	CASSRFSGKASYEQYF
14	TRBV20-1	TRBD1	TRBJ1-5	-	TGCAGTGCTAGAGTCGGGACAGGGGATCAGCCCCAGCATTTT	CSARVGTGDQPQHF
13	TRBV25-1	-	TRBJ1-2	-	TGTGCCAGCAGTGAAGGGAGGGTACGGGGCTACACCTTC	CASSEGRVRGYTF
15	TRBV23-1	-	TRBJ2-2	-	-	CASGRDRAKPGSCFF
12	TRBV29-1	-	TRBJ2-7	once	TGCAGCGTTTTGGACAGAACCTACGAGCAGTACTTC	CSVLDRTYEQYF
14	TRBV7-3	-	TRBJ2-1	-	TGTGCCAGCAGCTCCCAACTGGCTCACAATGAGCAGTTCTTC	CASSSQLAHNEQFF
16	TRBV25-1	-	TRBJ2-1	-	TGTGCCAGCAGTATGTGGGAAGGGGGAACCTCCAATGAGCAGTTCTTC	CASSMWEGGTSNEQFF
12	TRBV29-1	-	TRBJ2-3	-	TGCAGCGTTGACGACAAGACAGATACGCAGTATTTT	CSVDDKTDTQYF
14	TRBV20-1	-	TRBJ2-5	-	TGCAGTGCTAGAGATAGGGCGGGGCTGGAGACCCAGTACTTC	CSARDRAGLETQYF
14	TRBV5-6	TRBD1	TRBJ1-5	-	TGTGCCAGCACCCGACAGGGGGCCAGTCAGCCCCAGCATTTT	CASTRQGASQPQHF
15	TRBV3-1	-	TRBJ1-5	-	TGTGCCAGCAGCCAAGGAGGGAAGGCAGATCAGCCCCAGCATTTT	CASSQGGKADQPQHF
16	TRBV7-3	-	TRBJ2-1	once	TGTGCCAGCAGCTTAACGGGTGGTATGTTAAGCGATGAGCAGTTCTTC	CASSLTGGMLSDEQFF
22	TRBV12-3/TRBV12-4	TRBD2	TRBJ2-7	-	TGTGCCAGCAGTTTATATCCCTACACAGCCGGGACTAGCGGGAGGTCGCGCTACGAGCAGTACTTC	CASSLYPYTAGTSGRSRYEQYF
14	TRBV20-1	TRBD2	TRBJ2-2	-	TGCAGTGCTAGAACAGGGACTAGCCCCGGGGAGCTGTTTTTT	CSARTGTSPGELFF
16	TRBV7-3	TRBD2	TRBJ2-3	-	TGTGCCAGCAGCTCTACTAGCGGGGGGGCCCGAGATACGCAGTATTTT	CASSSTSGGARDTQYF
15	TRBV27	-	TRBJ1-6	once	TGTGCCAGCAGTTTCCGCCAGGGCAACGTTTCACCCCTCCACTTT	CASSFRQGNVSPLHF
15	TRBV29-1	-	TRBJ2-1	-	TGCAGCGTTGAAAGGGCTCGGGGTCCCTACAATGAGCAGTTCTTC	CSVERARGPYNEQFF
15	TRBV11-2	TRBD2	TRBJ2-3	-	TGTGCCAGCAGCTTACTAGCGGGGGGCACAGATACGCAGTATTTT	CASSLLAGGTDTQYF
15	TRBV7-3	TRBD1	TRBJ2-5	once	TGTGCCAGCAGCTTATCCCCAGACAGGGGGAAGACCCAGTACTTC	CASSLSPDRGKTQYF
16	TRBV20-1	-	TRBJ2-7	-	TGCAGTGCTAGAGATCCAGGTGCGCCTAGCTCCTACGAGCAGTACTTC	CSARDPGAPSSYEQYF
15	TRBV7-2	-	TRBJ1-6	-	TGTGCCAGCAGCTTAGTAGGCAGAGCTAATTCACCCCTCCACTTT	CASSLVGRANSPLHF
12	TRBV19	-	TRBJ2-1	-	TGTGCCAGTAGGAGGGGGACGGGTGAGCAGTTCTTC	CASRRGTGEQFF
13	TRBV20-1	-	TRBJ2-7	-	TGCAGTGCTAGACCGCAACGGGGCTACGAGCAGTACTTC	CSARPQRGYEQYF
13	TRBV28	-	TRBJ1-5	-	TGTGCCAGCAGGGTGACTTGGGGTCAGCCCCAGCATTTT	CASRVTWGQPQHF
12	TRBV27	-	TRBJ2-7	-	TGTGCCAGCAGTAGTTTAGGGTTCGGGCAGTACTTC	CASSSLGFGQYF
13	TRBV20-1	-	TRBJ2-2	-	TGCAGTGCTTCCCAGCAGGAAATCGGGGAGCTGTTTTTT	CSASQQEIGELFF
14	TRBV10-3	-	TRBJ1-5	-	TGTGCCATCAGCCCGACTGGGAGCAATCAGCCCCAGCATTTT	CAISPTGSNQPQHF
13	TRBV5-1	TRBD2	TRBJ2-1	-	TGCGCCAGCAGCTTAAGCGGGGGATATGAGCAGTTCTTC	CASSLSGGYEQFF
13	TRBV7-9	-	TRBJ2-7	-	TGTGCCAGCAGCTCTAGGGTATCCTACGAGCAGTACTTC	CASSSRVSYEQYF
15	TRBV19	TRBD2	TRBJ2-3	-	TGTGCCAGTAGTATTCAAGCGGGACCGGGAGATACGCAGTATTTT	CASSIQAGPGDTQYF
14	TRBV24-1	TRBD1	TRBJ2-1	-	TGTGCCACCCCTTGGGACAGGGAAGGAGGTGAGCAGTTCTTC	CATPWDREGGEQFF
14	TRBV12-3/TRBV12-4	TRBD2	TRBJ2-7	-	TGTGCCAGCAAATTAGCGGGAGGGCCCTACGAGCAGTACTTC	CASKLAGGPYEQYF
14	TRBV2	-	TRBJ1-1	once	TGTGCCAGCAGTCGTTTCGGGGTCAATACTGAAGCTTTCTTT	CASSRFGVNTEAFF
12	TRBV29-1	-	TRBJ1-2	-	TGCAGCGTTGGTGAACGAAACTATGGCTACACCTTC	CSVGERNYGYTF
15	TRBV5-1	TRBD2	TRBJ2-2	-	TGCGCCAGCAGCTACAGCGGGAAGCGCGCCGGGGAGCTGTTTTTT	CASSYSGKRAGELFF
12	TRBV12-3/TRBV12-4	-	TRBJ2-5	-	TGTGCCAGCAGTCCTAGCGAGGAGACCCAGTACTTC	CASSPSEETQYF
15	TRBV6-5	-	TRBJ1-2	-	TGTGCCAGCACCCCTCGGGGGAATCAGGGCGGTGGCTACACCTTC	CASTPRGNQGGGYTF
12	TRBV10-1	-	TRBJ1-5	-	TGCGCCATCTACTATAGCAATCAGCCCCAGCATTTT	CAIYYSNQPQHF
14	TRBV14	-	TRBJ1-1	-	TGTGCCAGCAGCCTCCCGGGGATGAACACTGAAGCTTTCTTT	CASSLPGMNTEAFF
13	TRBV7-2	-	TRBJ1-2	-	TGTGCCAGCAGCTTAGCGCAGGACCGTGGCTACACCTTC	CASSLAQDRGYTF
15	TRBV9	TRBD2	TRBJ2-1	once	TGTGCCAGCAGCGTATCTAGCGGGGGGGCCTCTGAGCAGTTCTTC	CASSVSSGGASEQFF
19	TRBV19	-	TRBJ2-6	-	TGTGCCAGTAGTATAGTTCGTCTCCGAATAGGCTCTGGGGCCAACGTCCTGACTTTC	CASSIVRLRIGSGANVLTF
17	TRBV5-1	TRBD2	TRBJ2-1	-	TGCGCCAGCAGCTTGACTAGCGGGGGCATCCCCGACAATGAGCAGTTCTTC	CASSLTSGGIPDNEQFF
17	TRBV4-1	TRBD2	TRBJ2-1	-	TGCGCCAGCAGCCAGCCCACTGGGGGGAGGGCCAACAATGAGCAGTTCTTC	CASSQPTGGRANNEQFF
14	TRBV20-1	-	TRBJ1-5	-	TGCAGTGCTAGAGAAGGGGCTCAAGATCAGCCCCAGCATTTT	CSAREGAQDQPQHF
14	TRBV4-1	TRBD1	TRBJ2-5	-	TGCGCCAGCAGCCAGACAGGGGGCAGGGAGACCCAGTACTTC	CASSQTGGRETQYF
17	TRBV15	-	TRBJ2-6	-	TGTGCCACCAGCAGAGATGGTGCAGGGGCTGGGGCCAACGTCCTGACTTTC	CATSRDGAGAGANVLTF
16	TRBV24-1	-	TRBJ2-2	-	TGTGCCACCAGTGATCACCGGGGCTTAAACACCGGGGAGCTGTTTTTT	CATSDHRGLNTGELFF
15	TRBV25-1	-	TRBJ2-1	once	TGTGCCAGCAGTGCGCCGGGACGGTTCTACAATGAGCAGTTCTTC	CASSAPGRFYNEQFF